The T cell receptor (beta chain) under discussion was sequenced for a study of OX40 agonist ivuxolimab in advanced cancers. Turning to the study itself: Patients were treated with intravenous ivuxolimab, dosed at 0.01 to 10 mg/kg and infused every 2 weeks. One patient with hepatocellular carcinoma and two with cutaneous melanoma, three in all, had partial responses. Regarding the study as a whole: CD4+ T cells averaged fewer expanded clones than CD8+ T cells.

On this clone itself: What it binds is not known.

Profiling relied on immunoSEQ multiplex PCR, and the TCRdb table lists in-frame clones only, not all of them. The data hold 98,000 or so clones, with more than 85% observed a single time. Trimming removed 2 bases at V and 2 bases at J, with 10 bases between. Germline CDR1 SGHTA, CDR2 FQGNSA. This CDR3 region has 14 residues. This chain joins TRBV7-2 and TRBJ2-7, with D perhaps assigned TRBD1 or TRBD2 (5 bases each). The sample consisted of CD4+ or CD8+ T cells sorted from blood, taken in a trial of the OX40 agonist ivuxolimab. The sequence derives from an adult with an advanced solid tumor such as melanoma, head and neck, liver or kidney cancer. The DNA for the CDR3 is TGTGCCAGCAGCTTAAGTGGGGGAGCCTACGAGCAGTACTTC. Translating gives CASSLSGGAYEQYF.